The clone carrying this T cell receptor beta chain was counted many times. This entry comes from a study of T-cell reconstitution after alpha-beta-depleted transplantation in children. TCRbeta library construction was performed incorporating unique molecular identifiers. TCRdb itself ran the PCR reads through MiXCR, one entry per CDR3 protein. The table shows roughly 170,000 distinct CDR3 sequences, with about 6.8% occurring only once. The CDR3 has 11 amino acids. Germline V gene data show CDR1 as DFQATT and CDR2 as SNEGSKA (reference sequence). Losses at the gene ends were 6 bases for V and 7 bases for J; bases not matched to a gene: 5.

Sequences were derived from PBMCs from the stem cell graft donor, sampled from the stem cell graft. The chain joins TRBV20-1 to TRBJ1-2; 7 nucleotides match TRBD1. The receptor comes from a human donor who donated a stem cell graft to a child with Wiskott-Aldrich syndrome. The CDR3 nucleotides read TGCAGTGCGAGACAGGGTACTGGCTACACCTTC. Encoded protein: CSARQGTGYTF.